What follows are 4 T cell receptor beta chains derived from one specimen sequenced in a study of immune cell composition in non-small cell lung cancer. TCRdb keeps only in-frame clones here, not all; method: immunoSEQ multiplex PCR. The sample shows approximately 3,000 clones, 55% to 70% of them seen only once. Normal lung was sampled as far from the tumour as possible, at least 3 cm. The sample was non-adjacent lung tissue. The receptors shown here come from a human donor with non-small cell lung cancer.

The CDR3 DNA follows: TGTGCCAGCACTCGCTCTGGGGCCAACGTCCTGACTTTC. It translates to CASTRSGANVLTF. This chain uses TRBV9 with TRBJ2-6, with D unclear. The CDR3 extends over 13 amino acids. V was trimmed by 6 bases and J by 0 bases, leaving 4 bases between them. Germline-derived CDR1 and CDR2 are SGDLS and YYNGEE. Full variable domain (outside the CDR3, taken from reference TRBV9 and TRBJ2-6): DSGVTQTPKHLITATGQRVTLRCSPRSGDLSVYWYQQSLDQGLQFLIQYYNGEERAKGNILERFSAQQFPDLHSELNLSSLELGDSALYFCASTRSGANVLTFGAGSRLTVL.

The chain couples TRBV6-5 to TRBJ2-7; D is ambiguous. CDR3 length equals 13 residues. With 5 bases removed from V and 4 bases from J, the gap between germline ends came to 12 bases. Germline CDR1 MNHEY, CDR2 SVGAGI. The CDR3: CASSKSTGYEQYF. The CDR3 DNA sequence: TGTGCCAGCAGTAAAAGTACCGGGTACGAGCAGTACTTC.

The chain's CDR3 is CASSQGQGGETQYF. The CDR3 region has the DNA TGTGCCAGCAGCCAGGGACAGGGGGGAGAGACCCAGTACTTC. The V gene is TRBV5-6, the J gene TRBJ2-5, with TRBD1 matching 11 bases. The ends lost 4 bases at V and 4 bases at J; junction bases unmatched: 3. Germline V gene data show CDR1 as SGHDT and CDR2 as YYEEEE. CDR3 size: 14 residues.

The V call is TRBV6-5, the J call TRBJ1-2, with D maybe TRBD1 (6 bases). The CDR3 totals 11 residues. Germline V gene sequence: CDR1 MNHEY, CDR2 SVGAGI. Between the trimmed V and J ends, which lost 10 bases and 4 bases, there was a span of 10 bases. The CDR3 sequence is CATGGPYGYTF. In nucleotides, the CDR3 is TGTGCCACCGGGGGGCCCTATGGCTACACCTTC.